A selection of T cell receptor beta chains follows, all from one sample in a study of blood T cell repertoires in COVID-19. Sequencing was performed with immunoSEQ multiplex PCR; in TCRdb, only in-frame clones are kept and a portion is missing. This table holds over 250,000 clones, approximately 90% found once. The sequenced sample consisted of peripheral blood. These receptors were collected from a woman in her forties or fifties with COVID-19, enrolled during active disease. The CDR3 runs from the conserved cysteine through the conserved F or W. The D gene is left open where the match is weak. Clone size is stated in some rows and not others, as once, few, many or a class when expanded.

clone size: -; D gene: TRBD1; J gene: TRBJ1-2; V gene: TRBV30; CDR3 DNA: TGTGCCTGGAACCGGGACAGGGGGGTTGGTGGCTACACCTTC; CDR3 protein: CAWNRDRGVGGYTF
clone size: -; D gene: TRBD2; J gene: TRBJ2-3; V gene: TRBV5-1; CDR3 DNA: TGCGCCAGCACTCCTGCGGGGGAAGTCACAGATACGCAGTATTTT; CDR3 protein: CASTPAGEVTDTQYF
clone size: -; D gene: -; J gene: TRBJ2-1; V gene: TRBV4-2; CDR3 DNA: TGTGCCAGCAGCCAAGATGCCGGGAGTTCCTACAATGAGCAGTTCTTC; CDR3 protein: CASSQDAGSSYNEQFF
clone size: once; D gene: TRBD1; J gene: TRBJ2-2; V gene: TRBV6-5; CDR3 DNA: TGTGCCAGCAGTTCTACACAGGGGGCGCTCGGGGAGCTGTTTTTT; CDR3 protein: CASSSTQGALGELFF
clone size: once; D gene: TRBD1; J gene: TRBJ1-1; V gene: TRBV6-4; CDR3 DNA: TGTGCCAGCAGTGACAGGGGGGACAGACCCAACACTGAAGCTTTCTTT; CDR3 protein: CASSDRGDRPNTEAFF
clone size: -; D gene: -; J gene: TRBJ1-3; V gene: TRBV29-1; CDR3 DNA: TGCAGCGTTCAAAAGGGGGTGGCTGGAAACACCATATATTTT; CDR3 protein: CSVQKGVAGNTIYF
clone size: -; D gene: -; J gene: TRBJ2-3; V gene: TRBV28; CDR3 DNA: -; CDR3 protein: CASSSSASGSDTQYF
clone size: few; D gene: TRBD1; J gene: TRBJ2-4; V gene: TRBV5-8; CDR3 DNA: TGTGCCAGCAGACCCAGGGGGTCAGGGTTGGCCAAAAACATTCAGTACTTC; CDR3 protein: CASRPRGSGLAKNIQYF
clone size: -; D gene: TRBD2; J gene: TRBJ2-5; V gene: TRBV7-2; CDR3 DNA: TGTGCCAGCAGCTTAGTAATCTCGGGAGGGCCGCGGGAGACCCAGTACTTC; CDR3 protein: CASSLVISGGPRETQYF
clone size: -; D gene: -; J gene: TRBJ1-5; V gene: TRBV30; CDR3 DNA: TGTGCCTGGAGTGGAGGGGGGGCGAGCAATCAGCCCCAGCATTTT; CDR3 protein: CAWSGGGASNQPQHF
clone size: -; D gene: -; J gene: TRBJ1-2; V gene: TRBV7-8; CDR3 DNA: TGTGCCAGCAGCTTATACAGGGATAACTATGGCTACACCTTC; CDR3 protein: CASSLYRDNYGYTF
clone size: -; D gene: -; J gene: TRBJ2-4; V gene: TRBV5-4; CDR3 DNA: TGTGCCAGCAACCGAGACGGGGGAGCCAAAAACATTCAGTACTTC; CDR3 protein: CASNRDGGAKNIQYF
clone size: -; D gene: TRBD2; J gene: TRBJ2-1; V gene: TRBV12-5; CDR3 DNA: TGTGCTAGTGGTTTGGGCTTACTAGCGGGAAACAATGAGCAGTTCTTC; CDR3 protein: CASGLGLLAGNNEQFF
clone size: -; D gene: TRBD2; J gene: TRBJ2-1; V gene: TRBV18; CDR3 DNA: TGTGCCAGCTCATCTCTAGCGGGAGAATACAATGAGCAGTTCTTC; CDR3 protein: CASSSLAGEYNEQFF
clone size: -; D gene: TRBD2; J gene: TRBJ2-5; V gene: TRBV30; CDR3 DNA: TGTGCCTGGGCCTTAGCGGGAGGACAAGAGACCCAGTACTTC; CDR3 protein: CAWALAGGQETQYF
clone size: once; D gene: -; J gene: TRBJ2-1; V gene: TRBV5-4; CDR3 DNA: TGTGCCAGCAGCCCGCAGGGATCTCACAATGAGCAGTTCTTC; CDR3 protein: CASSPQGSHNEQFF
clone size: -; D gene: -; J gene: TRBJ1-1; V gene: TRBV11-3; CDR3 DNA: TGTGCCAGCAGCCCATTGGGGGGGAAGGGGCCGAACACTGAAGCTTTCTTT; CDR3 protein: CASSPLGGKGPNTEAFF
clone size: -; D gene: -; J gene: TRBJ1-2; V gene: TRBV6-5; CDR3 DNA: TGTGCCAGCACAGGGACTAACTATGGCTACACCTTC; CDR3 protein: CASTGTNYGYTF
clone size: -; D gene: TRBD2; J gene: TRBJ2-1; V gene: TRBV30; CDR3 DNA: TGTGCCTCCCGGACTAGCGGGAGCCCCTACAATGAGCAGTTCTTC; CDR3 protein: CASRTSGSPYNEQFF
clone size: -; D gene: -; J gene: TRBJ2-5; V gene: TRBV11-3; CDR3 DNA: TGTGCCAGCAGCTTAGACCCCTATCCCCAAGAGACCCAGTACTTC; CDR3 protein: CASSLDPYPQETQYF
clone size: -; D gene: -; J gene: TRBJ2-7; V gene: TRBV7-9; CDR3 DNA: TGTGCCAGCAGCTTAGGTTCGACAGGCCCCCACGAGCAGTACTTC; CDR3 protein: CASSLGSTGPHEQYF
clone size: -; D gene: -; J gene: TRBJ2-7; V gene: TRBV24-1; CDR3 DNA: TGTGCCACCGGGGGGTCCCTCGGAGGAATGGCCTACGAGCAGTACTTC; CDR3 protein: CATGGSLGGMAYEQYF
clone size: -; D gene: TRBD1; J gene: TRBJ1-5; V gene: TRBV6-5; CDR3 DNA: TGTGCCAGCAATCCGGGACAGGGTAGCAATCAGCCCCAGCATTTT; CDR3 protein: CASNPGQGSNQPQHF
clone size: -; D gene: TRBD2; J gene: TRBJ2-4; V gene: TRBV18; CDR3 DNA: TGTGCCAGCTCAAGATTACCCCCTAATCGGACGGGGGGGAAAAACATTCAGTACTTC; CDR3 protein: CASSRLPPNRTGGKNIQYF
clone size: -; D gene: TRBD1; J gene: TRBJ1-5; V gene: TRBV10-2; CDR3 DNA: TGCGCCAGCAGGGAAGGGACAGGGTCCTACCAGCCCCAGCATTTT; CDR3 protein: CASREGTGSYQPQHF
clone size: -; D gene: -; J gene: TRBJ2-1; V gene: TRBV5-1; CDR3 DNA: TGCGCCAGCAGCAGCCTATTTACGACAAATGAGCAGTTCTTC; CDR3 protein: CASSSLFTTNEQFF
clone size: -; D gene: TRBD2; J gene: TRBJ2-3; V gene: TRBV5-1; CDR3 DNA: TGCGCCAGCAGCTCCTGGACTAGCGGTGCAGATACGCAGTATTTT; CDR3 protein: CASSSWTSGADTQYF
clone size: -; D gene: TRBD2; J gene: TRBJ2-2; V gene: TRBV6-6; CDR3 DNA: TGTGCCAGCAGCCCTCCTAGCGGGAGGGCTGACGGGGAGCTGTTTTTT; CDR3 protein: CASSPPSGRADGELFF
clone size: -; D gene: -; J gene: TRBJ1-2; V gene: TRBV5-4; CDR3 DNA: TGTGCCAGCAGATCAGGTGGGGCTTTCACCAAGGGGCATGGCTACACCTTC; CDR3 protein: CASRSGGAFTKGHGYTF
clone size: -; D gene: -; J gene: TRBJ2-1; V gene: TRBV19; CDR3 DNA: TGTGCCAGTGGTATGACTGCCAACTACAATGAGCAGTTCTTC; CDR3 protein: CASGMTANYNEQFF
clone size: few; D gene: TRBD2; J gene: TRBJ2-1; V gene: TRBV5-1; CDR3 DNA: TGCGCCAGCAGTTGGTCGCCGGGGGGCTCCTACAATGAGCAGTTCTTC; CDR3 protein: CASSWSPGGSYNEQFF
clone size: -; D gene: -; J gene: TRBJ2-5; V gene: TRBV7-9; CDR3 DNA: TGTGCCAGCAGCCCCGTCGAACAAGAAATGAAGGAGACCCAGTACTTC; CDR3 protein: CASSPVEQEMKETQYF
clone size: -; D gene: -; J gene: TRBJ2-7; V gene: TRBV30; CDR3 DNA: TGTGCCTGGGAACAGGGTTCCAACTCCTACGAGCAGTACTTC; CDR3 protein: CAWEQGSNSYEQYF
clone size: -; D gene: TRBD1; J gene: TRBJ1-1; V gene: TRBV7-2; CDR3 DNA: TGTGCCAGCAGCTTCCGGGACAGGAACACTGAAGCTTTCTTT; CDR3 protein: CASSFRDRNTEAFF
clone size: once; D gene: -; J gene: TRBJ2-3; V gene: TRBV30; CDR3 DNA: TGTGCCTGGACGCGGGGCACAGATACGCAGTATTTT; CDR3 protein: CAWTRGTDTQYF
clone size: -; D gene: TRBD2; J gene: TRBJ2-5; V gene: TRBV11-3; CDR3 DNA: TGTGCCAGCAGCCCGGGACTAGCGGGAGAGACCCAGTACTTC; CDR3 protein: CASSPGLAGETQYF
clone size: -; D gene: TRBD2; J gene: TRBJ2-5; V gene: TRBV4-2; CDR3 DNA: TGTGCCAGCAGCCGCCCAGGCACTAGCGTTGGGACCCAGTACTTC; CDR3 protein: CASSRPGTSVGTQYF
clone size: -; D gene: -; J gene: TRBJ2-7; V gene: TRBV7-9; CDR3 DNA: TGTGCCAGCAGCTGGGGGCTAACCTACGAGCAGTACTTC; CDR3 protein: CASSWGLTYEQYF
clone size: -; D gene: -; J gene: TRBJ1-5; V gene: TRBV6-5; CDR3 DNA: TGTGCCAGCAGTTACTCGAGGGGGGGTAAGCCCCAGCATTTT; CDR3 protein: CASSYSRGGKPQHF
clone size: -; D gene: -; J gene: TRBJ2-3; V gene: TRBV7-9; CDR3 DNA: TGTGCCAGCAGCTTAGGATCCTATGAAGCAGATACGCAGTATTTT; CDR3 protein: CASSLGSYEADTQYF
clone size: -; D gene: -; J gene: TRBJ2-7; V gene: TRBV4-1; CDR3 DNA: TGCGCCAGCAGCCAAGGACTTGGAATGGTCTCCTACGAGCAGTACTTC; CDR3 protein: CASSQGLGMVSYEQYF
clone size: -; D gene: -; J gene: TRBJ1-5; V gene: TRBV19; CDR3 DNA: TGTGCCAGTAGTACCAGGGGAAATGACAATCAGCCCCAGCATTTT; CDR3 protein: CASSTRGNDNQPQHF
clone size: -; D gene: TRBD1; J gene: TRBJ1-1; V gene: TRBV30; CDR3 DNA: TGTGCCTGGAGTGTAACAGGGGCGGGGACTGAAGCTTTCTTT; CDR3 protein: CAWSVTGAGTEAFF
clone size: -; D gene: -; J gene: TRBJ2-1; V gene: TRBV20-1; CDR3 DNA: TGCAGTGCTAGTCTCTCCTACAATGAGCAGTTCTTC; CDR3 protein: CSASLSYNEQFF
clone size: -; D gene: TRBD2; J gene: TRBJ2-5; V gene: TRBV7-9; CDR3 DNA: TGTGCCAGCAGCCTTAGCGGGAGGGAGGGCGAGACCCAGTACTTC; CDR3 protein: CASSLSGREGETQYF
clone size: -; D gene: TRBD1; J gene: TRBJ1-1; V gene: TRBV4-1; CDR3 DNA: TGCGCCAGCAGCCAGTGGGGAGGACAGGGTCGGACTGAAGCTTTCTTT; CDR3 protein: CASSQWGGQGRTEAFF
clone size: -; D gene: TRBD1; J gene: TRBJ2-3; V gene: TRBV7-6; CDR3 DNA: TGTGCCAGCAGCTCCCACCAGGGGACAGGGGCTAGCACAGATACGCAGTATTTT; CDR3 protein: CASSSHQGTGASTDTQYF
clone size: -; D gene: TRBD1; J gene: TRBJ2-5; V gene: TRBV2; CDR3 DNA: TGTGCCAGCAGTGAAGAGACAGGGGGGGGAGAGACCCAGTACTTC; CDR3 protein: CASSEETGGGETQYF
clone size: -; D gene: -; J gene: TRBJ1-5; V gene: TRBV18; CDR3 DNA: TGTGCCAGCTCACCTGCAGGCGGGATAAGCAATCAGCCCCAGCATTTT; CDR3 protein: CASSPAGGISNQPQHF
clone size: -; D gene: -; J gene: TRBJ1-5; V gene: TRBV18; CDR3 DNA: TGTGCCAGCTCACCCGTTTTTGGGGCTCAGCCCCAGCATTTT; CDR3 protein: CASSPVFGAQPQHF
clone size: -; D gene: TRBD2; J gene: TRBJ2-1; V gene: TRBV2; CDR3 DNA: TGTGCCAGCAGTGGTGTTAGCGGGAGGGAGGGGAATGAGCAGTTCTTC; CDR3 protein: CASSGVSGREGNEQFF
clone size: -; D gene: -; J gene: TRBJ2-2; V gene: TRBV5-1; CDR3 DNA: TGCGCCAGCAGCTTGTCCACAGGGACGGACACCGGGGAGCTGTTTTTT; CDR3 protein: CASSLSTGTDTGELFF
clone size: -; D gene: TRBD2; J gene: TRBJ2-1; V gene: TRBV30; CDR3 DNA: TGTGCCTGGAGTCTAGCGGGATTCGATGAGCAGTTCTTC; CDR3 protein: CAWSLAGFDEQFF
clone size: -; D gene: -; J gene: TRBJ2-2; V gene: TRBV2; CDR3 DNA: TGTGTGATAGGGGACACAGTGGGGGAGCTGTTTTTT; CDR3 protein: CVIGDTVGELFF
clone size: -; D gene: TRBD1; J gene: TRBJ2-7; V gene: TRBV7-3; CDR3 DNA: TGTGCCAGCAGCCCAGGGGGATCCTACGAGCAGTACTTC; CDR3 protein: CASSPGGSYEQYF
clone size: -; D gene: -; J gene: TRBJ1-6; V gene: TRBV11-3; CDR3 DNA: TGTGCCAGCAGCTTACGATTCGGCGGAAGTAATTCACCCCTCCACTTT; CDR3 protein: CASSLRFGGSNSPLHF
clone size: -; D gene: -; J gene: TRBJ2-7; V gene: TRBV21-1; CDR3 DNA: TGTGCCAGCAGCAAACTTCCGGGAGGGCGATTATCGCGGGAGCAGTACTTC; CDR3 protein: CASSKLPGGRLSREQYF